This TCR beta chain was sequenced in a study of T cell clones after liver transplantation. Assay used: immunoSEQ multiplex PCR; TCRdb lists only in-frame clones, some missing. Of more than 95,000 clones listed, 90% are singletons. CDR1 is SNHLY, CDR2 FYNNEI, per germline. The CDR3 is made up of 12 amino acids. J gave up 7 bases and V 6 bases, and 2 bases lay outside the gene matches. The sequence derives from a human patient who received a liver transplant. Some T cells may be provided by the graft donor. The sequencing used CD4+ T cells from blood, collected 12 months after liver transplant. V is TRBV2 and J is TRBJ1-4; 7 bases agree with TRBD1. The CDR3 region has the DNA TGTGCCAGCAGGGGGGACAGTGAAAAACTGTTTTTT. Its translation: CASRGDSEKLFF.